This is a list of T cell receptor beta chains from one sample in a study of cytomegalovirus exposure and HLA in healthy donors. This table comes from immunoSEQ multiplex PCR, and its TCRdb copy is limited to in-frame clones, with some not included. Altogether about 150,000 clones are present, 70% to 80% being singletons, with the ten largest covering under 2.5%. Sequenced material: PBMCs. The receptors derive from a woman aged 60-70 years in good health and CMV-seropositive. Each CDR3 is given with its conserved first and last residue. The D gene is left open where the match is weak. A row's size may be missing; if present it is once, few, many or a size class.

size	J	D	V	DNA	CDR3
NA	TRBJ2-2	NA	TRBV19	TGTGCCACTATTAACAGGGATAACACCGGGGAGCTGTTTTTT	CATINRDNTGELFF
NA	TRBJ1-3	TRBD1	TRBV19	TGTGCCAGTAGCTTCTCGGGACAGCCCGTCGGAAACACCATATATTTT	CASSFSGQPVGNTIYF
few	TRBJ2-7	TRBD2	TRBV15	TGTGCCTCTAGACTAGCGGGGGGCTACGAGCAGTACTTC	CASRLAGGYEQYF
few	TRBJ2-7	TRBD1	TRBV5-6	TGTGCCAGCAGCTTGGGTGGGACAGGGATAACCTACGAGCAGTACTTC	CASSLGGTGITYEQYF
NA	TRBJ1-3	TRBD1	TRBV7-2	TGTGCCAGCAGTCCCCGACAGGGACGCTCTGGAAACACCATATATTTT	CASSPRQGRSGNTIYF
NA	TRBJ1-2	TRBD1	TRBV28	TGTGGAACAGGGGGGAACTATGGCTACACCTTC	CGTGGNYGYTF
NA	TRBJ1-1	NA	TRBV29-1	TGCAGCGCCTGGAAGCACACACAGGTGAACACTGAAGCTTTCTTT	CSAWKHTQVNTEAFF
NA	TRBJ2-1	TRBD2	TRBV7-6	TGTGCCAGCAGCTTTACTAGCGGGAGGGCCGGTGAGCAGTTCTTC	CASSFTSGRAGEQFF
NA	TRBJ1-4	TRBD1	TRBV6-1	TGTGCCAGCAGTGAAGGGGGGACAGGGGAAAAACTGTTTTTT	CASSEGGTGEKLFF
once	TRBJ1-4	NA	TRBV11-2	TGTGCCAGCAGCTTATCTAACGGGGTTAATGAAAAACTGTTTTTT	CASSLSNGVNEKLFF
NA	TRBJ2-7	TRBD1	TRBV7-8	TGTGCCAGCAGCTCGACCGGGACAGGGGCTGAGCAGTACTTC	CASSSTGTGAEQYF
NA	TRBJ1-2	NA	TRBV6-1	TGTGCCAGCAGTGAACCCATCGTTGGGGCTGGCTACACCTTC	CASSEPIVGAGYTF
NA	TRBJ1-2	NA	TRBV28	TGTGCCAGCAGTTCCACCGGGACATCCTATGGCTACACCTTC	CASSSTGTSYGYTF
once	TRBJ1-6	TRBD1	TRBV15	TGTGCCACCAGCAGAGAGGGGACAGGGGTATCACCCCTCCACTTT	CATSREGTGVSPLHF
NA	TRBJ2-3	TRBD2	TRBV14	TGTGCCAGCAGCCAAAAGCCGACTAGCGGGAGCACAGATACGCAGTATTTT	CASSQKPTSGSTDTQYF
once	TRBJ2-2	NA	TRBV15	TGTGCCACCAGCTTATCGGACACGAACACCGGGGAGCTGTTTTTT	CATSLSDTNTGELFF
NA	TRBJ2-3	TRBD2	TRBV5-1	TGCGCCAGCACTAGCGGAAGGCATAGTCGGGATACGCAGTATTTT	CASTSGRHSRDTQYF
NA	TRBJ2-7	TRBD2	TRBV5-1	TGCGCCAGCAGCTTGACTAGCGGGAGTTACGAGCAGTACTTC	CASSLTSGSYEQYF
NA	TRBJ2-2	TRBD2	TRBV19	TGTGCCAGTAGTCCTTCCGGACTAGCGGGAAAGGTCGGGGAGCTGTTTTTT	CASSPSGLAGKVGELFF
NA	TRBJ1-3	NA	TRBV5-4	TGTGCCAGCAGCTTGGTTCCGGGAGGGAGAGACACCATATATTTT	CASSLVPGGRDTIYF
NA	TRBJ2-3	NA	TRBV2	TGTGCCAGCAAAATTCTAAACAGGCTGTTCGGAGATACGCAGTATTTT	CASKILNRLFGDTQYF
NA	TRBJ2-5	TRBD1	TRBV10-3	TGTGCCATTCGCCGGGACAGACAAGAGACCCAGTACTTC	CAIRRDRQETQYF
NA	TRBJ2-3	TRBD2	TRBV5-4	TGTGCCAGCAGCTTGGGGGCACTAGCGGGAGGAAAGGATACGCAGTATTTT	CASSLGALAGGKDTQYF
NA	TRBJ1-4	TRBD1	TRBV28	TGTGCCAGCAGTCCGTCGACAGGGATTAATGAAAAACTGTTTTTT	CASSPSTGINEKLFF
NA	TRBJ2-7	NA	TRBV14	TGTGCCAGCAGCCCGATCGGGACTGGACGCTACGAGCAGTACTTC	CASSPIGTGRYEQYF
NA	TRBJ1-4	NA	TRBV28	TGTGCCAGCAGTTTCCCCGGGGGGGGGAAGTTAACTAATGAAAAACTGTTTTTT	CASSFPGGGKLTNEKLFF
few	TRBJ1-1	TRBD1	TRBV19	TGTGCCAGTAGTACCGGGACAGGCGGTACTGAAGCTTTCTTT	CASSTGTGGTEAFF
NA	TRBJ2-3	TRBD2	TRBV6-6	TGTGCCAGCAGTTGGAATCCTAGCGGTTCCACAGATACGCAGTATTTT	CASSWNPSGSTDTQYF
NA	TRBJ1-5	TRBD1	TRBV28	TGTGCCAGCAGTTTAGGGACAGGGACCCACAATCAGCCCCAGCATTTT	CASSLGTGTHNQPQHF
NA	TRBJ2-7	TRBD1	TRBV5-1	TGCGCCAGCAGCTCCGGGACAGAAGTCTACGAGCAGTACTTC	CASSSGTEVYEQYF
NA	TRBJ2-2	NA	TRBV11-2	TGTGCCAGCAGCTTAGTAGTTTCCGGGGAGCTGTTTTTT	CASSLVVSGELFF
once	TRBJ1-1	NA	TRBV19	TGTGCCAGTAGTATAGCCCGCGGGAACGCTGAAGCTTTCTTT	CASSIARGNAEAFF
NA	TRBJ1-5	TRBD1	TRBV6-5	TGTGCCAGCAGCCCGGACAGGGACCAGCCCCAGCATTTT	CASSPDRDQPQHF
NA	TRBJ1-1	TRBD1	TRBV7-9	TGTGCCAGCAGCCCTCGGACAGGGCGGGGTGAAGCTTTCTTT	CASSPRTGRGEAFF
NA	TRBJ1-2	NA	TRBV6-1	TGTGCCAGCAGTGAAAGACGGGAGAAGACTAACTATGGCTACACCTTC	CASSERREKTNYGYTF
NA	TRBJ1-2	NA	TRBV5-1	TGCGCCAGCAGCTTGGAGCCACTAGCTAACTATGGCTACACCTTC	CASSLEPLANYGYTF